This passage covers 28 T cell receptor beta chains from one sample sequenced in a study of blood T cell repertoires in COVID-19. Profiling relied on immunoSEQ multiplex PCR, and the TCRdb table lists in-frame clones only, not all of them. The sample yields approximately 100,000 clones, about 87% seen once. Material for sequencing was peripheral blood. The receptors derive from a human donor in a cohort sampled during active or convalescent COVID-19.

The chain's CDR3 is CASSARVAGSTDTQYF. The DNA for the CDR3 is TGCGCCAGCAGCGCGCGTGTTGCGGGGAGCACAGATACGCAGTATTTT. This sequence joins TRBV5-1 and TRBJ2-3; D is perhaps TRBD2 (6 bases). CDR3 length: 16 amino acids. The germline V gene encodes CDR1 SGHRS and CDR2 YFSETQ. V was trimmed by 4 bases and J by 0 bases, leaving 15 bases between them.

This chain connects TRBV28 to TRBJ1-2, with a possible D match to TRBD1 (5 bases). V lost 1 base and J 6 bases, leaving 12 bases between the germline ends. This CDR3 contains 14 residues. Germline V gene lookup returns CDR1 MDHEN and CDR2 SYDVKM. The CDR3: CASSLYAGINGYTF. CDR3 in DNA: TGTGCCAGCAGTTTATATGCAGGGATTAATGGCTACACCTTC.

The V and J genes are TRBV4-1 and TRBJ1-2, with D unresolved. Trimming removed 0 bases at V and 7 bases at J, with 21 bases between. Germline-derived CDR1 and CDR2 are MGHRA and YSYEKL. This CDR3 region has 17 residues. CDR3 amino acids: CASSQDRSTPRDLGYTF. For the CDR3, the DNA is TGCGCCAGCAGCCAAGATCGGTCTACCCCGAGGGATCTTGGCTACACCTTC.

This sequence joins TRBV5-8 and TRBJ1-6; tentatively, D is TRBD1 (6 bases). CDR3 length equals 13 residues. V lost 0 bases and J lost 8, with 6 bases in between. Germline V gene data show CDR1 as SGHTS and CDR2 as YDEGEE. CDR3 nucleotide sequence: TGTGCCAGCAGCTTGGACAGGGATTCACCCCTCCACTTT. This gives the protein CASSLDRDSPLHF.

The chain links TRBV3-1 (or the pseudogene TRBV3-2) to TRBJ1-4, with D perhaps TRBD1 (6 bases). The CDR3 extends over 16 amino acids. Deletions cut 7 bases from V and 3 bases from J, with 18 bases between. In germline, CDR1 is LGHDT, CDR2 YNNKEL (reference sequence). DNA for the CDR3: TGTGCCAGCAAACAAAGGGGGGGAGGTGCTAATGAAAAACTGTTTTTT. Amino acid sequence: CASKQRGGGANEKLFF.

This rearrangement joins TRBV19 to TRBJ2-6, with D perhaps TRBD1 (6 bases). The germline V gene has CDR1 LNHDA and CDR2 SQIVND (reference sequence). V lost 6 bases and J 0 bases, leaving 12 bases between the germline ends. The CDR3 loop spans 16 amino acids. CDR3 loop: CASSRTAFSGANVLTF. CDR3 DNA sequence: TGTGCCAGTAGCCGGACAGCCTTCTCTGGGGCCAACGTCCTGACTTTC.

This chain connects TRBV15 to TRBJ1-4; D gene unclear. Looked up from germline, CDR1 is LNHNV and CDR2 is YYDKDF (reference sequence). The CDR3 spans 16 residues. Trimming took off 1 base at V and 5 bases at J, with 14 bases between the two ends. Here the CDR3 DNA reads TGTGCCACCAGCAGAGGGCACCCGGGCGGGAATGAAAAACTGTTTTTT. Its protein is CATSRGHPGGNEKLFF.

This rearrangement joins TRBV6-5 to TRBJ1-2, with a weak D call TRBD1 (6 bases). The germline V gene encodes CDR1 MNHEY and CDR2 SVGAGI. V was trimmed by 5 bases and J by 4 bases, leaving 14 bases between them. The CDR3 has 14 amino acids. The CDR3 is CASSPSTGGYGYTF. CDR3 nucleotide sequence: TGTGCCAGCAGTCCATCGACAGGAGGCTATGGCTACACCTTC.

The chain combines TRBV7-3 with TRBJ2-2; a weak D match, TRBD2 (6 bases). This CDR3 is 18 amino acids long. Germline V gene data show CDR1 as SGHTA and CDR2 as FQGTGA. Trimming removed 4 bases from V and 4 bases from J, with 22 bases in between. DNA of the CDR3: TGTGCCAGCAGCTCCTACGCGGGGCAGGTGGGAGGCACCGGGGAGCTGTTTTTT. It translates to CASSSYAGQVGGTGELFF.

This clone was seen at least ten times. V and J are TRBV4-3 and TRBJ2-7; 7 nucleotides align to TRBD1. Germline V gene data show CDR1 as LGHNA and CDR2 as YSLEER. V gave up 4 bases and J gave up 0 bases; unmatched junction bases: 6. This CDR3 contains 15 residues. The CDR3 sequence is CASSPQRTGSYEQYF. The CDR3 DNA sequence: TGCGCCAGCAGCCCGCAACGGACAGGCTCCTACGAGCAGTACTTC.

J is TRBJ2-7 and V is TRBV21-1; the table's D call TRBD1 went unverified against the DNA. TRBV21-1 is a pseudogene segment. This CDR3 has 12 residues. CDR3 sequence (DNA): TGTGCCAGCAGCAAAGGACAGGCCGAGCAGTACTTC. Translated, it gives CASSKGQAEQYF.

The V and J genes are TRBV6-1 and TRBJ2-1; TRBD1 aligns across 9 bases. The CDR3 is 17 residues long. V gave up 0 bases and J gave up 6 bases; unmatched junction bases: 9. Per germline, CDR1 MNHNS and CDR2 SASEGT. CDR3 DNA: TGTGCCAGCAGTGAAGCCCTGCCGGGGACAGGGCTCAATGAGCAGTTCTTC. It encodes CASSEALPGTGLNEQFF.

The CDR3 reads CASSQDAGAWNEQFF. The CDR3 DNA is TGTGCCAGCAGCCAAGATGCGGGGGCTTGGAATGAGCAGTTCTTC. The chain joins TRBV3-1 (or the pseudogene TRBV3-2) to TRBJ2-1; D is possibly TRBD2 (7 bases). The length of the CDR3 is 15 residues. The V and J ends lost 0 bases and 7 bases respectively, with 13 bases between them. The V gene's germline CDR1 is LGHDT and CDR2 YNNKEL (reference sequence).

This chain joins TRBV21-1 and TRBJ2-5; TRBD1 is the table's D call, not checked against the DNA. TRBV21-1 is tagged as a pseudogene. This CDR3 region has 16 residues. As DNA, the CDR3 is TGTGCCAGCACCAACCTTCCCCGACAGGGCGCGGAGACCCAGTACTTC. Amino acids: CASTNLPRQGAETQYF.

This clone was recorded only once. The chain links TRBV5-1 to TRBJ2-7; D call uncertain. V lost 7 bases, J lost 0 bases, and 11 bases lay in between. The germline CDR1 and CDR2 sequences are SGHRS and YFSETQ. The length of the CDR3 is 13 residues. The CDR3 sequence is CASSTASSYEQYF. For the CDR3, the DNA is TGCGCCAGCTCTACGGCTAGCTCCTACGAGCAGTACTTC.

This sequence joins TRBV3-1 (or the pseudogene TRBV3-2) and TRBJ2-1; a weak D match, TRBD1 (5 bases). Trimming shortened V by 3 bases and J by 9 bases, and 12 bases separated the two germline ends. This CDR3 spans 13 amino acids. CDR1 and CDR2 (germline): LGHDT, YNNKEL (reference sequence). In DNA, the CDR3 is TGTGCCAGCAGCCAGGCAGGGCAAGGTGAGCAGTTCTTC. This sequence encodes CASSQAGQGEQFF.

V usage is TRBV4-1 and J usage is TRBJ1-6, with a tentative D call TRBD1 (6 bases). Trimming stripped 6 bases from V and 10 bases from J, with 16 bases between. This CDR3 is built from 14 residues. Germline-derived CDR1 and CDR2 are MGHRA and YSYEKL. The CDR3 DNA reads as TGCGCCAGCAGTCTCCCAGGGGAGGGCTCACCCCTCCACTTT. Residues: CASSLPGEGSPLHF.

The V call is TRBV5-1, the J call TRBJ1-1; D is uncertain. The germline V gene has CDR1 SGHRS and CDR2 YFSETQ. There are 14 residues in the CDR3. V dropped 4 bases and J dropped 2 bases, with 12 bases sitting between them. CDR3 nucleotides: TGCGCCAGCAGCCCCTGGGAGGTCAACACTGAAGCTTTCTTT. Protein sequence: CASSPWEVNTEAFF.

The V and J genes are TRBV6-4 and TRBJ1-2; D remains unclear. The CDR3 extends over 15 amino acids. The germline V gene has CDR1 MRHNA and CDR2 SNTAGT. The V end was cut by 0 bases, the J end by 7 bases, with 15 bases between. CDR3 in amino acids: CASSDSSQPQAGYTF. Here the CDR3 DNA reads TGTGCCAGCAGTGACTCGAGTCAGCCGCAGGCTGGCTACACCTTC.

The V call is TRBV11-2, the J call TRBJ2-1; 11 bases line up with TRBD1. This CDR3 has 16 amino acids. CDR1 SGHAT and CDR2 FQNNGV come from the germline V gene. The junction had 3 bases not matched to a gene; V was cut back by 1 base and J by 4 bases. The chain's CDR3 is CASSLVGQGGYNEQFF. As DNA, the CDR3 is TGTGCCAGCAGCTTAGTGGGACAGGGGGGATACAATGAGCAGTTCTTC.

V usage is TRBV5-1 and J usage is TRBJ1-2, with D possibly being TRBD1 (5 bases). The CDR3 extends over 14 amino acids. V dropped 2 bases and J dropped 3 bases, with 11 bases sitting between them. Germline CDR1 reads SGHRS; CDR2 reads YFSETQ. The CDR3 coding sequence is TGCGCCAGCAGCTTTCAGGGCCCCTACTATGGCTACACCTTC. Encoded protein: CASSFQGPYYGYTF.

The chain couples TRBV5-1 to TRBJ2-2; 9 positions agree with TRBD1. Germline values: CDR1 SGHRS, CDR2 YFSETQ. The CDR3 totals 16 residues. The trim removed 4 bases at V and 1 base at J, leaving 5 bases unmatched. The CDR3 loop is CASSRGQGRNTGELFF. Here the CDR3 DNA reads TGCGCCAGCAGCCGGGGACAGGGCAGGAACACCGGGGAGCTGTTTTTT.

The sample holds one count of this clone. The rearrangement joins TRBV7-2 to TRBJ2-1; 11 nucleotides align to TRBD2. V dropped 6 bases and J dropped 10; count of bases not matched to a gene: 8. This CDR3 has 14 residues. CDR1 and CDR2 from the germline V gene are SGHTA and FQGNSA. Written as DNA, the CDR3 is TGTGCCAGCAGACGGACTAGCGGGCAGGGGGAGCAGTTCTTC. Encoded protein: CASRRTSGQGEQFF.

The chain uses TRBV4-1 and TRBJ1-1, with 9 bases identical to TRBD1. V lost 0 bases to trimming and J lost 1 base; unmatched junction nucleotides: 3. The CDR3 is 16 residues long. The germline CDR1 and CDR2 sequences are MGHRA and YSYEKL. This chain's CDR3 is CASSQDVGQGNTEAFF. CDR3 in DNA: TGCGCCAGCAGCCAAGATGTGGGACAGGGGAACACTGAAGCTTTCTTT.

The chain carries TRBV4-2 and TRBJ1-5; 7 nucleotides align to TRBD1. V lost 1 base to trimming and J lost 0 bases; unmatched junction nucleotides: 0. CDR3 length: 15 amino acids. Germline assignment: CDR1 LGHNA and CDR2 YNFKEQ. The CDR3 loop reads CASSQGDSSNQPQHF. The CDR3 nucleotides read TGTGCCAGCAGCCAAGGGGACAGTAGCAATCAGCCCCAGCATTTT.

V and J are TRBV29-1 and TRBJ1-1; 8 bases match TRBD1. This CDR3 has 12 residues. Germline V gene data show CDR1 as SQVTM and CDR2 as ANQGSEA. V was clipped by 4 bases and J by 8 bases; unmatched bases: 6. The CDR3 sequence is CSVAGQAGEAFF. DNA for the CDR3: TGCAGCGTTGCGGGACAGGCGGGGGAAGCTTTCTTT.

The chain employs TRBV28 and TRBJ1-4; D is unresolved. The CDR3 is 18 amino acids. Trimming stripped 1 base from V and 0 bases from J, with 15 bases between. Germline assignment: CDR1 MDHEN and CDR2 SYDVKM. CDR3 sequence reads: CASSLLVREPATNEKLFF. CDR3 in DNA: TGTGCCAGCAGTTTATTAGTTCGAGAACCCGCAACTAATGAAAAACTGTTTTTT.

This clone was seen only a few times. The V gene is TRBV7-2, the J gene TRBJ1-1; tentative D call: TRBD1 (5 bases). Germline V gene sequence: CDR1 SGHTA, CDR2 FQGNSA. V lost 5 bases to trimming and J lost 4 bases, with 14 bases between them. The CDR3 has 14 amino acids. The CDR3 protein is CASSGQGPGTEAFF. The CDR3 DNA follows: TGTGCCAGCAGCGGTCAGGGCCCGGGCACTGAAGCTTTCTTT.